The present entry profiles one T cell receptor beta chain with its context. V was shortened by 4 bases and J by 0 bases, with 10 bases between the two germline ends. The CDR3 totals 14 residues. The germline V gene has CDR1 SGHKS and CDR2 YYEKEE (reference sequence). This sample is drawn from a study of blood T cell repertoires in COVID-19. Generated by immunoSEQ multiplex PCR, the TCRdb table keeps only in-frame clones and is missing some. The data contain approximately 76,000 clones, 70% to 90% of them singletons. Sequencing was done on a sample of peripheral blood. This chain connects TRBV5-5 to TRBJ1-2; tentative D call: TRBD1 (6 bases). The clonotype was recovered from an elderly man in a cohort sampled during active COVID-19. The CDR3, as DNA: TGTGCCAGCAGCACTGGGACATCTAACTATGGCTACACCTTC. This translates into CASSTGTSNYGYTF.